Each of the 4 T cell receptor beta chains below was sequenced from the same sample in a study of spatial heterogeneity in lung cancer. TCRdb itself ran the 5' RACE reads through MiXCR, one entry per CDR3 protein. The sample lists roughly 5,300 distinct CDR3 sequences, roughly 8% occurring once. Their antigens remain unidentified. Overall study findings and caveats: Counts that tracked tumor mutation counts were those of expanded intratumoral alpha and beta TCRs.

Specified time point: sample taken at primary tumor resection. Sequenced material: lung tumor tissue, taken at surgery. The receptors derive from a female donor with early-stage non-small cell lung cancer.

Within the sample, this clonotype is medium-sized. The CDR3 reads CASSLAQGGDSPLHF. CDR3 nucleotides: TGTGCCAGCAGCTTAGCGCAGGGAGGGGATTCACCCCTCCACTTT. This rearrangement joins TRBV7-6 to TRBJ1-6; D is possibly TRBD1 (5 bases). V was clipped by 0 bases and J by 8 bases, with 11 bases between them. This CDR3 is built from 15 residues. Germline CDR1 reads SGHVS; CDR2 reads FNYEAQ.

Relative to its sample, this clonotype is medium-sized. The chain links TRBV7-8 to TRBJ2-1; 14 bases agree with TRBD2. V was pared by 6 bases and J by 8 bases, with 6 bases of the junction left unmatched. The CDR3 is 15 amino acids. Germline V gene lookup returns CDR1 SGHVS and CDR2 FQNEAQ. The CDR3 protein is CASSPRLAGGHEQFF. The CDR3 nucleotides are TGTGCCAGCAGTCCGCGACTAGCGGGGGGGCATGAGCAGTTCTTC.

This clonotype was seen a few times. A much more abundant neighbour one base away suggests this may be a read error. The chain links TRBV20-1 to TRBJ1-1, with 9 bases matching TRBD1. Germline V CDR1 and CDR2: DFQATT, SNEGSKA (reference sequence). Unmatched junction bases numbered 7, after V lost 5 bases and J lost 0 bases. The CDR3 has 15 amino acids. DNA for the CDR3: TGCAGTGCTCCGGGACAGGGAGTCGTGAACACTGAAGCTTTCTTT. Translating gives CSAPGQGVVNTEAFF.

This clonotype occurred many times. This chain uses TRBV10-3 with TRBJ2-5; 8 bases match TRBD2. The CDR3 is 14 amino acids. Per germline, CDR1 ENHRY and CDR2 SYGVKD. Losses at the gene ends were 11 bases for V and 3 bases for J; bases not matched to a gene: 11. CDR3 in DNA: TGTGCCGCGTCCCGCGGGGGGTCGGAAGAGACCCAGTACTTC. As protein: CAASRGGSEETQYF.